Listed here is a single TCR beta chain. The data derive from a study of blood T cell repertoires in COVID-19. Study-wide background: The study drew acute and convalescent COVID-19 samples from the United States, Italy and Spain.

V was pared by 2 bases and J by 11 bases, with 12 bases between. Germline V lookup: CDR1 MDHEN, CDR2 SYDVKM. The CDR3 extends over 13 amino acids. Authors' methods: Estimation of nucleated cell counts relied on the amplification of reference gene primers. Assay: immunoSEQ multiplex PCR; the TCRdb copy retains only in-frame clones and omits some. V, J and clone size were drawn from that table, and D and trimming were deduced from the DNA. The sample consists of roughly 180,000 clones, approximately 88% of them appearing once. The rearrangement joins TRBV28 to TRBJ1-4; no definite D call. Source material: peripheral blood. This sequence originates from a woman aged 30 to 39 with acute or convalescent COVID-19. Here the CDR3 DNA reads TGTGCCAGCAGTTTAACGGGGTTTGGTAAACTGTTTTTT. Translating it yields CASSLTGFGKLFF.